This T cell receptor beta chain was sequenced during a study of cytomegalovirus exposure and HLA in healthy donors. With 60 Vbeta and 13 Jbeta primers, the PCR was carried out. Only in-frame clones appear in the TCRdb table, and some are missing; sequencing was by immunoSEQ multiplex PCR. The top ten clones hold 5.6% of a sample with 89,000 or so clones, almost 85% of them seen once. Trimming stripped 4 bases from V and 4 bases from J, with 16 bases between. Germline V lookup: CDR1 SNHLY, CDR2 FYNNEI. CDR3 length: 16 residues. The sample was PBMCs. The sequence derives from a woman between 18 and 29 years old in good health and CMV-seropositive. The V gene is TRBV2, the J gene TRBJ2-2; TRBD2 is a possible D gene (6 bases). The CDR3 region has the DNA TGTGCCAGCAGTGGGGGGGTGGGGTTTGGCACCGGGGAGCTGTTTTTT. It specifies CASSGGVGFGTGELFF. The whole variable domain, filled in from reference TRBV2 and TRBJ2-2, reads EPEVTQTPSHQVTQMGQEVILRCVPISNHLYFYWYRQILGQKVEFLVSFYNNEISEKSEIFDDQFSVERPDGSNFTLKIRSTKLEDSAMYFCASSGGVGFGTGELFFGEGSRLTVL.